The entry that follows covers one T cell receptor beta chain sequence. These data are taken from a study of T cells in Graves' hyperthyroidism and ophthalmopathy. Amplification of TCR beta CDR3 regions was performed using RNA transcripts as template. First-round RT-PCR of the TCR CDR3 relied on the HTBI primer set. One entry per CDR3 protein results from TCRdb running MiXCR on the multiplex PCR reads. The data contain about 640,000 distinct CDR3 sequences, around 21% of them singletons. The source of this sequence is a man younger than 40 with Graves' ophthalmopathy. The sequencing sample was made of blood.

DNA of the CDR3: TGCAGCGCCCTGTCGAGTAGCTCCTACGAGCAGTACTTC. Translation: CSALSSSSYEQYF. The chain carries TRBV29-1 and TRBJ2-7; D ambiguous. V lost 7 bases and J 0 bases, leaving 13 bases between the germline ends. Germline CDR1 SQVTM, CDR2 ANQGSEA. The CDR3 totals 13 residues.